This TCR beta chain was obtained from a study of shared clonotypes between healthy human individuals. Overall study findings and caveats: As a rule, naive subsets had a larger estimated richness than memory subsets.

The CDR3 length is 14 residues. Germline CDR1 and CDR2: SGHRS and YFSETQ. Trimming left V 0 bases short and J 1 base short, with 8 bases between. The protocol was immunoSEQ multiplex PCR, while the TCRdb copy is restricted to in-frame clones and leaves out a portion. The sample has around 2,000,000 clones, about 95% seen once. Cells designated naive CD8 were CD45RO-negative and were positively selected for CCR7, with terminally differentiated effector memory CD45RA+ cells excluded. As to this clone: Its antigen is unknown. This sample includes further DNA sequences coding for the same CDR3.

Sequenced input: naive CD8+ T cells sorted from blood. This receptor was taken from a young man in good health. The gene calls are TRBV5-1 and TRBJ2-7; D is ambiguous. The CDR3 DNA follows: TGCGCCAGCAGCTTGGTGCCCGGGTCCTACGAGCAGTACTTC. This encodes CASSLVPGSYEQYF.